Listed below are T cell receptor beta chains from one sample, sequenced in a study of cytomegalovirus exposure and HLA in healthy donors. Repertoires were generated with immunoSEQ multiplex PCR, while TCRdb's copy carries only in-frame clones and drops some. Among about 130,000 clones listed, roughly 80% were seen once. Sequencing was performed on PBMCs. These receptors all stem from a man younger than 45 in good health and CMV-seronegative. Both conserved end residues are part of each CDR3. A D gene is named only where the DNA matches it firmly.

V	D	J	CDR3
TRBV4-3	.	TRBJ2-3	CASSQVWAGALGITQYF
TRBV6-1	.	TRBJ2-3	CASSEATGVTDTQYF
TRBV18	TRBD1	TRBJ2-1	CASSGQGSSYNEQFF
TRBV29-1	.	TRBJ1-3	CSVEGRSSGNTIYF
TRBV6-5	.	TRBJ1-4	CASSSFRATNEKLFF
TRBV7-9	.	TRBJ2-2	CASSQGLGTGELFF
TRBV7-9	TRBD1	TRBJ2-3	CASSDDRVGTDTQYF
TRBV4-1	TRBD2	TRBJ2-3	CASSQDRSSGRGTQYF
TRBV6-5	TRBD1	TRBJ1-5	CASSYTTGVDQPQHF
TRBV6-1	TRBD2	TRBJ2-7	CASSPRLAGDREQYF
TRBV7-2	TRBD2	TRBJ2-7	CASSFLAGPYEQYF
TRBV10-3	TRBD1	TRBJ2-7	CATNSQGGEQYF
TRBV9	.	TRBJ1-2	CASSVGGLGAYGYTF
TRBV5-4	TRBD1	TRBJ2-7	CASSSRQGAGYEQYF
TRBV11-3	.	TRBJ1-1	CASSLSGFNTEAFF
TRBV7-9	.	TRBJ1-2	CASSFADSLYYGYTF
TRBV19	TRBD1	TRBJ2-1	CASSPTGTGSYNEQFF
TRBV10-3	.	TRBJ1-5	CAISGSYRGNQPQHF
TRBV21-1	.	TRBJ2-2	CASTPRGLANTGELFF
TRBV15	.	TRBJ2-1	CATSRDKRGFEQFF
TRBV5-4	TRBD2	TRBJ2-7	CASSSTSGYEQYF
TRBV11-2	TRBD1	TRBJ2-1	CASSLDWGQGNNEQFF
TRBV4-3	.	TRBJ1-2	CASSQEIQVPYGYTF
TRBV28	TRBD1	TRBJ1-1	CASSQTRTGVAEAFF
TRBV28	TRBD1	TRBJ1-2	CASRETGGRSYGYTF
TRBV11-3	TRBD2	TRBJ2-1	CASSWASGINGEQFF
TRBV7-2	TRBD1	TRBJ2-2	CASVGGAGTGELFF
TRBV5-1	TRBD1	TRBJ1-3	CASSPVQGRLNTIYF
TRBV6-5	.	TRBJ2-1	CATREGGYNEQFF
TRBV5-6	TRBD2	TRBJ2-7	CASSYHSGRLLYEQYF
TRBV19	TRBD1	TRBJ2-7	CASSVFEGANEQYF
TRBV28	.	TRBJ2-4	CASSTQESAKNIQYF
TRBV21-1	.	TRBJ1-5	CASSKDTDRGANQPQHF
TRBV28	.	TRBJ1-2	CASSLSGRGYTF
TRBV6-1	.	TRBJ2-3	CASSEYGGSSADTQYF
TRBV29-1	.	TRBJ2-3	CSVDSQGFGTDTQYF
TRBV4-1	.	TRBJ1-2	CASSHSPLRVSGYTF
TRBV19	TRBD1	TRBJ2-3	CASRPTGGTDTQYF
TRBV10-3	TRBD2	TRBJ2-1	CAISGVGGSYNEQFF
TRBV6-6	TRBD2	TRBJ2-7	CASQLAGESHEQYF
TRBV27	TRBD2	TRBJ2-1	CASSLPSGRVLYNEQFF
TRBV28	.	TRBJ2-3	CASSLRDTDTQYF